The next 24 T cell receptor beta chains were all read from a single sample in a study of CXCR3-negative and CXCR3-positive naive CD8 T cells. Libraries of TRB cDNA were made by 5' RACE and carried UMIs. TCRdb re-called the 5' RACE reads and shows each CDR3 protein once, DNA omitted. Its table records 92,000 or so distinct CDR3 sequences. The sequencing input was naive CXCR3- CD8+ T cells from blood. Subset specified: CD45RO-CCR7+CD27+CD95- naive CD8+ T cells lacking CXCR3 (TNR3-). The receptors originated from a human donor in good health. Some clones in this sample may be carry-over from other donors' samples.

This chain links TRBV10-1 with TRBJ2-5; TCRdb calls TRBD1, which cannot be checked without DNA. The V gene's germline CDR1 is WNHNN and CDR2 SYGVQD (reference sequence). The CDR3 contains 15 residues. This CDR3 reads CASSSGDVGEETQYF.

The chain recombines TRBV7-9 with TRBJ1-5. Germline assignment: CDR1 SEHNR and CDR2 FQNEAQ (reference sequence). The CDR3 length is 12 residues. The CDR3 protein is CASSLEVQPQHF.

This chain links TRBV20-1 with TRBJ2-3; TCRdb's assignment of TRBD2 cannot be checked, as there is no DNA. The germline V gene has CDR1 DFQATT and CDR2 SNEGSKA (reference sequence). This CDR3 has 16 residues. CDR3 sequence: CSARDLGLAYPGTQYF.

The chain couples TRBV9 to TRBJ2-3; TCRdb picks TRBD2, but there is no DNA to check that call. There are 15 residues in the CDR3. Germline V gives CDR1 SGDLS, CDR2 YYNGEE. CDR3 sequence reads: CASISGSGDSDTQYF.

CDR3: CSVANRDRPIYEQYF. The chain combines TRBV29-1 with TRBJ2-7; as DNA is missing, the TRBD1 call by TCRdb cannot be tested. The CDR3 covers 15 residues. The germline V gene has CDR1 SQVTM and CDR2 ANQGSEA.

This sequence joins TRBV9 and TRBJ1-5. The CDR3 is 14 amino acids. CDR1 and CDR2 (germline): SGDLS, YYNGEE. The CDR3 sequence: CASSVGSGNQPQHF.

The V and J genes are TRBV9 and TRBJ2-7; without DNA, the TCRdb call of TRBD1 cannot be checked. Germline-derived CDR1 and CDR2 are SGDLS and YYNGEE. CDR3 length equals 14 residues. CDR3 sequence reads: CASSEGQGVYEQYF.

The chain carries TRBV20-1 and TRBJ2-1. Germline CDR1 and CDR2: DFQATT and SNEGSKA (reference sequence). The CDR3 spans 15 residues. The CDR3 reads CSARDDSRPYNEQFF.

The V gene is TRBV10-3, the J gene TRBJ2-7; the TRBD2 assignment by TCRdb is unverifiable without DNA. Germline V CDR1 and CDR2: ENHRY, SYGVKD. The CDR3 has 15 amino acids. The CDR3 spells CAALGGTGETGEQYF.

The rearrangement joins TRBV7-2 to TRBJ2-1; the TCRdb D gene call, TRBD2, has no DNA to confirm it. The germline V gene encodes CDR1 SGHTA and CDR2 FQGNSA. This CDR3 spans 13 amino acids. The CDR3 here is CASRDSRFNEQFF.

The chain uses TRBV10-1 and TRBJ1-1. This CDR3 has 15 amino acids. Germline lookup yields CDR1 WNHNN and CDR2 SYGVQD (reference sequence). CDR3 loop: CASSPSRGGNTEAFF.

The CDR3: CASSQEASVGGTDTQYF. The chain combines TRBV4-2 with TRBJ2-3; the TCRdb call, TRBD1, lacks DNA for checking. This CDR3 has 17 amino acids. The germline CDR1 and CDR2 sequences are LGHNA and YNFKEQ.

J is TRBJ2-7 and V is TRBV5-1. This CDR3 spans 13 amino acids. Looked up from germline, CDR1 is SGHRS and CDR2 is YFSETQ. The CDR3 sequence: CASSLDGFYEQYF. Full variable domain (rest looked up from reference TRBV5-1 and TRBJ2-7): KAGVTQTPRYLIKTRGQQVTLSCSPISGHRSVSWYQQTPGQGLQFLFEYFSETQRNKGNFPGRFSGRQFSNSRSEMNVSTLELGDSALYLCASSLDGFYEQYFGPGTRLTVT.

This chain uses TRBV12-3 or TRBV12-4 with TRBJ1-2. This CDR3 contains 14 residues. The CDR3 region is CASSSPGTNYGYTF.

The gene calls are TRBV2 and TRBJ2-1; there is no DNA to check the TCRdb D call of TRBD2. Looked up from germline, CDR1 is SNHLY and CDR2 is FYNNEI. The length of the CDR3 is 12 residues. The chain's CDR3 is CAKTTSGNEQFF.

The V and J genes are TRBV29-1 and TRBJ2-1; the D call of TRBD2 rests on TCRdb alone, since no DNA is present to check it. The CDR3 length is 11 residues. CDR1 is SQVTM and CDR2 is ANQGSEA in the germline V gene. The CDR3 here is CSATSANEQFF.

The rearrangement links TRBV29-1 to TRBJ1-1; the TCRdb call, TRBD1, lacks DNA for checking. The CDR3 is made up of 14 amino acids. CDR1 and CDR2 (germline): SQVTM, ANQGSEA. Here the CDR3 reads CSVAPTGMNTEAFF.

The chain couples TRBV28 to TRBJ2-7; TCRdb's D gene call, TRBD1, goes unchecked for lack of DNA. The germline V gene has CDR1 MDHEN and CDR2 SYDVKM. This CDR3 contains 15 residues. The CDR3: CASSFLTGGIYEQYF.

This chain links TRBV5-1 with TRBJ2-2; the D gene TCRdb calls, TRBD2, cannot be checked with no DNA. The CDR3 length is 14 residues. Germline CDR1 SGHRS, CDR2 YFSETQ. This chain's CDR3 is CASYSGENTGELSF. Variable domain in full (rest from reference TRBV5-1 and TRBJ2-2): KAGVTQTPRYLIKTRGQQVTLSCSPISGHRSVSWYQQTPGQGLQFLFEYFSETQRNKGNFPGRFSGRQFSNSRSEMNVSTLELGDSALYLCASYSGENTGELSFGEGSRLTVL.

V is TRBV7-9 and J is TRBJ1-2; TCRdb outputs TRBD1, but without DNA this stays unchecked. Germline CDR1 SEHNR, CDR2 FQNEAQ (reference sequence). The CDR3 runs 16 residues. The CDR3 here is CASSDRPLDRRFLDTF.

This sequence joins TRBV29-1 and TRBJ2-7. Germline lookup yields CDR1 SQVTM and CDR2 ANQGSEA. This CDR3 is built from 14 residues. The CDR3 sequence is CSVVIEAVSYEQYF.

The CDR3 sequence: CASSLTGSEQYF. V and J are TRBV7-9 and TRBJ2-7; TCRdb picks TRBD1, but there is no DNA to check that call. Germline V gives CDR1 SEHNR, CDR2 FQNEAQ (reference sequence). This CDR3 is 12 amino acids long.

The V gene is TRBV20-1, the J gene TRBJ1-1. Germline CDR1 DFQATT, CDR2 SNEGSKA (reference sequence). The CDR3 totals 13 residues. The CDR3 region is CSARDGLVTEAFF.

This rearrangement joins TRBV11-2 to TRBJ2-3; TCRdb's D call, TRBD1, is unchecked because there is no DNA. CDR1 SGHAT and CDR2 FQNNGV come from the germline V gene. The CDR3 is 18 amino acids. The CDR3 region is CASSDTEPGGTFTDTQYF. Based on the CDR3 plus reference TRBV11-2 and TRBJ2-3, the full variable domain is EAGVAQSPRYKIIEKRQSVAFWCNPISGHATLYWYQQILGQGPKLLIQFQNNGVVDDSQLPKDRFSAERLKGVDSTLKIQPAKLEDSAVYLCASSDTEPGGTFTDTQYFGPGTRLTVL.